This entry is about one T cell receptor beta chain. Per the study methods: It was from reference gene primer amplification that nucleated cell counts were estimated. Generated by immunoSEQ multiplex PCR, the TCRdb table keeps only in-frame clones and is missing some. The V and J calls and the clone size are those of that table, but D and trimming were determined from the DNA. The repertoire includes fewer than 200,000 clones, about 87% of them detected once, and around 2.3% sits in the top ten. CDR3 length: 16 amino acids. The germline V gene has CDR1 KGHDR and CDR2 SFDVKD. After removal of 2 bases from V and 0 bases from J, the junction contained 2 bases not matched to a gene. The sample belongs to a study of blood T cell repertoires in COVID-19. Study information: Acute-phase and convalescent COVID-19 samples originated in the United States, Italy and Spain. Sample material is recorded as cDNA or gDNA derived from T cells, B-cell-depleted T cells, or PBMCs.

V usage is TRBV24-1 and J usage is TRBJ2-2; 7 bases fit TRBD1. The TCR originated in a man aged 35-49 years with active or convalescent COVID-19. Sequencing was carried out using peripheral blood. CDR3 DNA sequence: TGTGCCACCAGTGATTCTACAGGGGCGAACACCGGGGAGCTGTTTTTT. It yields the protein CATSDSTGANTGELFF.